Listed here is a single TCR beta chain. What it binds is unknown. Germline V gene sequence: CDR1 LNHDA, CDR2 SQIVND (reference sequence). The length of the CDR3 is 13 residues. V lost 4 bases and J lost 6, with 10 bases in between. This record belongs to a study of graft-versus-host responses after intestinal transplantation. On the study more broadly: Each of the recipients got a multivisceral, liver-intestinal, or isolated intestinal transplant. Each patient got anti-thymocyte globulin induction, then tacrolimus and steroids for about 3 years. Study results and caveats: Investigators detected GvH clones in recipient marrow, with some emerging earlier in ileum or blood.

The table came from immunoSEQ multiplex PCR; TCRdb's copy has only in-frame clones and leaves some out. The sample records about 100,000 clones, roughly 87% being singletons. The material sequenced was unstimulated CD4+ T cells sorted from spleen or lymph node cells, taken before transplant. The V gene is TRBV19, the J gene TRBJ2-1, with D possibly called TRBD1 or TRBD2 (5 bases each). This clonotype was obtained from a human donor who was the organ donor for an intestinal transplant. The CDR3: CASSNRGVNEQFF. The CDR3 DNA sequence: TGTGCCAGTAGTAACCGAGGGGTCAATGAGCAGTTCTTC.